This T cell receptor beta chain is drawn from a study of Ad26.COV2.S vaccination and SARS-CoV-2 variants. Broader study findings: Participants given vaccine showed non-spike TCR breadth similar to that of placebo recipients.

The V and J ends lost 6 bases and 6 bases, in that order; junction bases with no gene match: 2. The CDR3 extends over 12 amino acids. Germline V gene data show CDR1 as SGHAT and CDR2 as FQNNGV. Sequencing was performed with immunoSEQ multiplex PCR; in TCRdb, only in-frame clones are kept and a portion is missing. The profile shows 300,000 to 400,000 clones, 88% of them singletons. Treatment described: 15 to 20 received Ad26.COV2.S at low or high dose, single or two shots; 5 received placebo; per-sample allocation not given. The samples date from day 63 after the first vaccine or placebo injection. This person who donated was an adult of 18-55 years in Boston. A note on this clone: Its specificity is not known.

The origin of this receptor is a person between 18 and 65 years old who received the Ad26.COV2.S COVID-19 vaccine or a placebo. J is TRBJ1-1 and V is TRBV11-2; 9 positions agree with TRBD1. The sequencing here drew on peripheral blood, taken in a trial of Ad26.COV2.S vaccine versus placebo. The CDR3 spells CASRDRGSEAFF. The CDR3 region has the DNA TGTGCCAGCAGGGACAGGGGATCTGAAGCTTTCTTT.